The present TCR beta chain was sequenced within a study of human T cells and chemical hapten exposure. Study observations and caveats: TCRs above 1 in 1000 frequency did not change with DPC sensitization.

CDR3 length equals 14 residues. Trimming removed 3 bases at V and 2 bases at J, with 11 bases between. Germline V gene lookup returns CDR1 MNHNS and CDR2 SASEGT. Regarding this clonotype: Its antigen is still unknown.

Time point indicated: patch test 2, 6 weeks after DPC sensitization. Treatment in this sample: therapeutic diphenylcyclopropenone sensitization with weekly scalp DPC. TCRdb analysed the RACE reads with MiXCR anew, one entry per CDR3 protein. Here the sample spans about 40,000 distinct CDR3 sequences, 3% to 4% being singletons. This sequence was found in a man aged 35-49 years with alopecia areata. Some clones in this sample may be carry-over from other donors' samples. The source material was whole blood, sampled in connection with sensitization to the hapten diphenylcyclopropenone (DPC). V gene TRBV6-1 combines with J gene TRBJ2-7; D is uncertain. As DNA, the CDR3 is TGTGCCAGCAGTGATAATAGGGCTACCTACGAGCAGTACTTC. It translates to CASSDNRATYEQYF.